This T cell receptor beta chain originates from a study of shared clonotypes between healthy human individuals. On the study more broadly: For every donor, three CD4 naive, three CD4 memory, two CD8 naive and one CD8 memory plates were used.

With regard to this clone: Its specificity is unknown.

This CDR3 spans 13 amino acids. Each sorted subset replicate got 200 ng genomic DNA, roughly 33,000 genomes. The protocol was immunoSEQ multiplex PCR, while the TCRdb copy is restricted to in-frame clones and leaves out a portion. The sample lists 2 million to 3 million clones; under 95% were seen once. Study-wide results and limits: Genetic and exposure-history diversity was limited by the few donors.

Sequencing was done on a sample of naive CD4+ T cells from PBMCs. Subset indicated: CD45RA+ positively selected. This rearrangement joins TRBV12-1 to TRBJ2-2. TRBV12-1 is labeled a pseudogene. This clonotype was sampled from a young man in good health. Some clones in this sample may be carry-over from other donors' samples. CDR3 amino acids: CASAQLHTGELFF. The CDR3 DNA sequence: TGTGCCAGCGCCCAGCTCCACACCGGGGAGCTGTTTTTT.